This T cell receptor beta chain was captured by sequencing in a study of OX40 agonist ivuxolimab in advanced cancers. The sample holds a few counts of this clone. Produced via immunoSEQ multiplex PCR; TCRdb's table is partial and in-frame only. This table has around 35,000 clones, about 85% appearing once. Trimming pared 5 bases from V and 8 bases from J, leaving 13 bases between. Germline values: CDR1 SEHNR, CDR2 FQNEAQ (reference sequence). The CDR3 spans 14 residues. This sequence was found in an adult with an advanced solid tumor such as melanoma, head and neck, liver or kidney cancer. The sequenced sample was CD4+ or CD8+ T cells sorted from blood, obtained in a trial of the OX40 agonist ivuxolimab. The V gene is TRBV7-9, the J gene TRBJ1-6; tentatively, D is TRBD1 (5 bases). This CDR3 is CASSPRDFDSPLHF. In DNA, the CDR3 is TGTGCCAGCAGCCCACGGGACTTCGATTCACCCCTCCACTTT.